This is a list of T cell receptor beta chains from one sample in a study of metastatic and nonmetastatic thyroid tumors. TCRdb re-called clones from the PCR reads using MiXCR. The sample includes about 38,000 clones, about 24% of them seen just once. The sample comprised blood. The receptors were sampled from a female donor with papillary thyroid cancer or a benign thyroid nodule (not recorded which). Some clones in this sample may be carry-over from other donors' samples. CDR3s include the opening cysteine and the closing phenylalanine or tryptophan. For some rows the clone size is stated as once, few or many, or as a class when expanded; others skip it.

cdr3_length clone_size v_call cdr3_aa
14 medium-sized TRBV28 CASSLGTGGYEQYF
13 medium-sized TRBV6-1 CASSEGSTDTQYF
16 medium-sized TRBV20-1 CSARLFPGLNSYEQYF
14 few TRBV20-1 CSAIRDRSNYGYTF
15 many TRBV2 CASSGGLGARSEQFF
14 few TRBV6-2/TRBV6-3 CASSYQTGSQPQHF
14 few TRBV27 CASSPGTANTEAFF
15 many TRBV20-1 CSARETPTANTEAFF
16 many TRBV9 CASSVVGGGLDNEQFF
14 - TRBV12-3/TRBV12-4 CASSLTWDAGELFF